A selection of T cell receptor beta chains follows, all from one sample in a study of monozygotic twins with inflammatory bowel disease. TCRdb re-called the 5' RACE reads, yielding one record per CDR3 amino acid sequence without DNA. Here the sample table reports approximately 380,000 distinct CDR3 sequences. Sample: blood. These receptors all come from a human donor with ulcerative colitis or Crohn's disease, or a healthy co-twin of an affected twin (not recorded which). Both conserved end residues are part of each CDR3.

TRBV20-1,TRBJ2-7,CSARDWGSASYEQYF
TRBV20-1,TRBJ2-1,CSARDPSGGGNEQFF
TRBV28,TRBJ1-5,CATYGQGEYQPQHF
TRBV21-1,TRBJ2-3,CASWTGSTDTQYF
TRBV12-3/TRBV12-4,TRBJ2-5,CASTAGGGPLGETQYF
TRBV18,TRBJ2-5,CASSPPSLAQETQYF
TRBV5-1,TRBJ2-1,CASRITGSPYNEQFF
TRBV25-1,TRBJ2-1,CASSEYPQGDEQFF
TRBV7-2,TRBJ2-4,CASSLGRQNIQYF
TRBV10-3,TRBJ2-5,CAISDSAETQYF
TRBV25-1,TRBJ2-5,CASSENRAQETQYF
TRBV29-1,TRBJ2-1,CSVEGQDDYNEQFF
TRBV9,TRBJ2-7,CASSVSLTDTYEQYF
TRBV7-2,TRBJ2-1,CASSLLLAGSSYNEQFF
TRBV4-3,TRBJ2-5,CASSQARGASGETQYF
TRBV27,TRBJ2-7,CASSPYPSYEQYF
TRBV20-1,TRBJ1-2,CSARDLVIYTF
TRBV7-6,TRBJ1-5,CASSLAGEINQPQHF
TRBV3-1,TRBJ2-7,CASSQGFLEYEQYF
TRBV7-9,TRBJ2-7,CASSKDRDVLWEQYF
TRBV5-1,TRBJ1-4,CASSSAGTGDEKLFF
TRBV7-8,TRBJ2-7,CASSSIKEQYF
TRBV6-2/TRBV6-3,TRBJ1-1,CASSSRDRLTFGSTEAFF
TRBV7-9,TRBJ1-1,CASSQTGGLEAFF
TRBV6-6,TRBJ2-5,CASSYKQGAETQYF
TRBV27,TRBJ1-1,CASRIRGGDEAFF
TRBV19,TRBJ2-2,CAGRTSTNTGELFF
TRBV7-2,TRBJ2-6,CASSRFGGANVLTF
TRBV20-1,TRBJ1-2,CSAVTDANYGYTF
TRBV6-2/TRBV6-3,TRBJ1-6,CASRGTEKPLHF
TRBV2,TRBJ2-1,CASSEQVGSYNEQFF
TRBV4-1,TRBJ1-3,CASSQVGQGNTIYF
TRBV5-1,TRBJ1-1,CASSLEGNRGSMNTEAFF
TRBV19,TRBJ2-7,CASSNPGDNPYEQYF
TRBV6-2/TRBV6-3,TRBJ2-1,CASSYSTSYNEQFF
TRBV5-1,TRBJ2-3,CASSIPRASTDTQYF
TRBV5-1,TRBJ2-5,CASSLDQGYQETQYF
TRBV7-8,TRBJ2-4,CASSRTLGNIQYF
TRBV19,TRBJ2-2,CAIPTGLNTGELFF
TRBV5-4,TRBJ2-7,CASSLSMERGYEQYF
TRBV7-8,TRBJ1-5,CASSPSPGTGDNSNQPQHF
TRBV2,TRBJ1-2,CASSDNTGSYGYTF